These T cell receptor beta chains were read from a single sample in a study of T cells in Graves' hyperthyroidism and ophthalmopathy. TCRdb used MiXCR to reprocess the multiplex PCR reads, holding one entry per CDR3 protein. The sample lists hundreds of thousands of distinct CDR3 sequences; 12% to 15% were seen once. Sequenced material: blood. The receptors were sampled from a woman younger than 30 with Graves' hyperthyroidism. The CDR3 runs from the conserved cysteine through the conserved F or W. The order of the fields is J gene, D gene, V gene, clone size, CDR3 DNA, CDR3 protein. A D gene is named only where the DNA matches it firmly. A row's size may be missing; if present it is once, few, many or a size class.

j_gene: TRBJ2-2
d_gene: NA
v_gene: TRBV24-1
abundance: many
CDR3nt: TGTGCCACCACACACACGAACACCGGGGAGCTGTTTTTT
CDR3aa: CATTHTNTGELFF

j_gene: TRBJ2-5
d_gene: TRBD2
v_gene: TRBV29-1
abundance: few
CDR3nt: TGCAGCGTTGAGGCGGGAGAAGAGGAAGTAGGAGAGACCCAGTACTTC
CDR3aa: CSVEAGEEEVGETQYF

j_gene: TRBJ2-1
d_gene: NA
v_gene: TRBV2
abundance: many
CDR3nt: TGTGCCAGCAGTGTTCGCCGGACCACCTACAATGAGCAGTTCTTC
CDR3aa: CASSVRRTTYNEQFF

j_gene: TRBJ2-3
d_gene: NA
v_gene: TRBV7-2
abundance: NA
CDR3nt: TGTGCCAGCAGCTTAAAAGCACGGTCTCAGGGAATTGTTCCAGATACGCAGTATTTT
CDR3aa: CASSLKARSQGIVPDTQYF

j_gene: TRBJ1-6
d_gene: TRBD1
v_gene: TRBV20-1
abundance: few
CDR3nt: TGCAGTGCTAGATCGGGACAGTCATCCAATTCACCCCTCCACTTT
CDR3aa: CSARSGQSSNSPLHF

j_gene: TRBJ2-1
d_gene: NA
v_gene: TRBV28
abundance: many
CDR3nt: TGTGCCAGCAGCGCCCAGCCAGACAATGAGCAGTTCTTC
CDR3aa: CASSAQPDNEQFF

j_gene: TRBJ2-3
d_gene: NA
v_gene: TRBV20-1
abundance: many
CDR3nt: TGCAGTGCTCCCCCACAGGCTACGCAGTATTTT
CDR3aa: CSAPPQATQYF

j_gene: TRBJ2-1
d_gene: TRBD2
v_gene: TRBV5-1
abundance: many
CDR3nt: TGCGCCAGCAGCTTGACTAGCGGGAGCTATGAGCAGTTCTTC
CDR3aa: CASSLTSGSYEQFF

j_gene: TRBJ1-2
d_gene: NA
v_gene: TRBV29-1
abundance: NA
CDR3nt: TGCAGCGCCCGCGGAGGGTTTGGCTATGGCTACACCTTC
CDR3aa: CSARGGFGYGYTF

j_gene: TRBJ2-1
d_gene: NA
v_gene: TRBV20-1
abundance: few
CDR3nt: TGCAGTGCTAGAGATAGGGCTAGCCCTCACAATGAGCAGTTCTTC
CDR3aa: CSARDRASPHNEQFF

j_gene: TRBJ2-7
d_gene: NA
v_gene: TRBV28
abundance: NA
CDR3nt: TGTGCCAGCAGTTTAGACAACAACTACGAGCAGTACTTC
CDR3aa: CASSLDNNYEQYF